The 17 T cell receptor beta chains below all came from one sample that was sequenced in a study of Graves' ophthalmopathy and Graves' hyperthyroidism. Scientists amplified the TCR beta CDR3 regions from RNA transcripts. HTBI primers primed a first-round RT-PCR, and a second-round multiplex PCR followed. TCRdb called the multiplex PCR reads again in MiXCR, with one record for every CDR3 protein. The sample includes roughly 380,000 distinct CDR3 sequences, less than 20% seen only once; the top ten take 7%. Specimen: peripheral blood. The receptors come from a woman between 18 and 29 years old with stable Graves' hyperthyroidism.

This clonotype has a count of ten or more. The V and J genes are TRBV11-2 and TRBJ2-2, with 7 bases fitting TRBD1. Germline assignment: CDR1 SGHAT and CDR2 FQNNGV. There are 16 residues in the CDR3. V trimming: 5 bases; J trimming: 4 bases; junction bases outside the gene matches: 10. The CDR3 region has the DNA TGTGCCAGCAGCATCAGAAAAGACAGGGTCACCGGGGAGCTGTTTTTT. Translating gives CASSIRKDRVTGELFF.

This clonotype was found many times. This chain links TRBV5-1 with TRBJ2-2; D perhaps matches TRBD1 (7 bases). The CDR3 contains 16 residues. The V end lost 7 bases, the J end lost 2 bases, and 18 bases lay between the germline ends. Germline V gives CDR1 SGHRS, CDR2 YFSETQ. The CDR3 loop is CASGGSGTVNTGELFF. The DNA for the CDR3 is TGCGCCAGCGGGGGGTCCGGGACAGTAAACACCGGGGAGCTGTTTTTT.

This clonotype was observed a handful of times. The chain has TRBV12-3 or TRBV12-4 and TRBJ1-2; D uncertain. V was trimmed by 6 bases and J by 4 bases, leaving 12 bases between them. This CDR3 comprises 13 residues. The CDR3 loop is CASSHGVTYGYTF. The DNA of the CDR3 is TGTGCCAGCAGCCACGGGGTGACCTATGGCTACACCTTC.

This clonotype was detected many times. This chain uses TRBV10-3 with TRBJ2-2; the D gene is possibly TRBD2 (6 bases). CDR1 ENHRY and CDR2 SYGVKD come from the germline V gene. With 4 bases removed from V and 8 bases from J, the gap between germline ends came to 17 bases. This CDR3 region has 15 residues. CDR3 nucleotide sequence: TGTGCCATCAGTGTTTGGGACGACGGAGGGGGGGAGCTGTTTTTT. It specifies CAISVWDDGGGELFF.

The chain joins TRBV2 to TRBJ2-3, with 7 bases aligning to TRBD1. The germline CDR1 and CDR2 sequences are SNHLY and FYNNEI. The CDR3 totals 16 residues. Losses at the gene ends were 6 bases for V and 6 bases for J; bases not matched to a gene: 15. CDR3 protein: CASRSPPGQNPDTQYF. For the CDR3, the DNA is TGTGCCAGCAGGAGCCCTCCGGGACAGAACCCTGATACGCAGTATTTT.

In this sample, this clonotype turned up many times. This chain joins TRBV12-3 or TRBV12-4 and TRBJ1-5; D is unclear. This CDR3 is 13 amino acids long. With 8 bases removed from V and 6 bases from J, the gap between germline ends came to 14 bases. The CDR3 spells CASAAGRSQPQHF. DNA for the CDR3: TGTGCCAGCGCCGCGGGCCGTAGTCAGCCCCAGCATTTT.

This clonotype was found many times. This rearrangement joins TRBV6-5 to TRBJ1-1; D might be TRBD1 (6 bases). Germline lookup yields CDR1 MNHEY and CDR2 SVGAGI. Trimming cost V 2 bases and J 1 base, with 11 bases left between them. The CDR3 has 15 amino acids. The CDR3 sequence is CASSYGGTTNTEAFF. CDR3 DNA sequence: TGTGCCAGCAGTTACGGCGGGACAACGAACACTGAAGCTTTCTTT.

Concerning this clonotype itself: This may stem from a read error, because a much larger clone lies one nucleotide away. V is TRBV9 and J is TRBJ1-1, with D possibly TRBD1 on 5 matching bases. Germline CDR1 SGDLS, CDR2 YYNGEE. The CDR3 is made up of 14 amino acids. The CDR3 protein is CACSVSGLNTEAFF. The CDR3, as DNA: TGTGCCTGCAGCGTATCAGGGTTGAACACTGAAGCTTTCTTT.

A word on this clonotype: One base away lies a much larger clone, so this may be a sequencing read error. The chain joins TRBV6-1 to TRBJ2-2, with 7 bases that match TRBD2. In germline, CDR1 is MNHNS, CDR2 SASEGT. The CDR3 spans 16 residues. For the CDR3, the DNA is TGTGCCAGCAGTGAAAGAACTAGCGAGGGTTCCGGGGAGCCGTTTTTT. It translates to CASSERTSEGSGEPFF.

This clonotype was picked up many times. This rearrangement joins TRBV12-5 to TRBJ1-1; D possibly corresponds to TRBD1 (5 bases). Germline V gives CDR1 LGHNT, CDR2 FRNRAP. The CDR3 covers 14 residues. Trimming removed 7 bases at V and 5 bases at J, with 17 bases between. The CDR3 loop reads CASARYGGGTEAFF. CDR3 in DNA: TGTGCTAGTGCCCGCTATGGGGGGGGGACTGAAGCTTTCTTT. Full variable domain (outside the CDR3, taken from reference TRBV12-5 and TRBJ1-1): DARVTQTPRHKVTEMGQEVTMRCQPILGHNTVFWYRQTMMQGLELLAYFRNRAPLDDSGMPKDRFSAEMPDATLATLKIQPSEPRDSAVYFCASARYGGGTEAFFGQGTRLTVV.

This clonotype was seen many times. As DNA, the CDR3 is TGTGCCAGCAGCGTAGCCCCCTTGACAGGGGCAGGGATGAACACTGAAGCTTTCTTT. As protein: CASSVAPLTGAGMNTEAFF. The chain links TRBV9 to TRBJ1-1, with 8 nucleotides matching TRBD1. The trim removed 0 bases at V and 0 bases at J, leaving 13 bases unmatched. The CDR3 sequence is 19 residues long. Germline assignment: CDR1 SGDLS and CDR2 YYNGEE.

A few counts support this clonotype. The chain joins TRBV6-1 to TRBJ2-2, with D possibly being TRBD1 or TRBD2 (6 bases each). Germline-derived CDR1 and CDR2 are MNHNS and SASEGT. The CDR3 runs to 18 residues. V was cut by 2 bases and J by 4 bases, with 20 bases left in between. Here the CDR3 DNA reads TGTGCCAGCAGTGAAATTGGGGTCGGGGGCTCATTCACCGGGGAGCTGTTTTTT. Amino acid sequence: CASSEIGVGGSFTGELFF.

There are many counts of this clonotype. CDR3 bases: TGCAGTGCTAGAAACCAGCAGGCGCCAGGGGTAACTGAAGCTTTCTTT. It yields the protein CSARNQQAPGVTEAFF. This chain uses TRBV20-1 with TRBJ1-1; D might be TRBD1 (6 bases). The CDR3 covers 16 residues. The germline V gene encodes CDR1 DFQATT and CDR2 SNEGSKA (reference sequence). V dropped 2 bases and J dropped 5 bases, with 21 bases sitting between them.

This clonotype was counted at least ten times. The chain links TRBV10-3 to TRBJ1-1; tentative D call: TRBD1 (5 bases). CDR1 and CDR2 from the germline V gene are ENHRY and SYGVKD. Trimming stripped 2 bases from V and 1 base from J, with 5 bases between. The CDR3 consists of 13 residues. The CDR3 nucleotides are TGTGCCATCAGTGAGCAGGGGAACACTGAAGCTTTCTTT. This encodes CAISEQGNTEAFF.

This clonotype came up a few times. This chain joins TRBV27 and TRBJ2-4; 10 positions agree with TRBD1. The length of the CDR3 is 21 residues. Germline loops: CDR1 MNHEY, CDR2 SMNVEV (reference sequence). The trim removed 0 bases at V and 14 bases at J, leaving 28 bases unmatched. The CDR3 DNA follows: TGTGCCAGCAGTTTATCGGGTCCTCGGGGAGATCATCCGGGACAGGGGAAAATAAAGTACTTC. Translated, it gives CASSLSGPRGDHPGQGKIKYF.

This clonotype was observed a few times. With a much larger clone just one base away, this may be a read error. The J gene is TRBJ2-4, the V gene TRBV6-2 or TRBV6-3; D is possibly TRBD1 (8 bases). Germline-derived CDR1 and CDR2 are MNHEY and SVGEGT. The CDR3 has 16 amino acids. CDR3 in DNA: TGTGCCAGCTCCCAAGGGAGGGGACAGGTCAAAAACATTAAGTACTTC. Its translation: CASSQGRGQVKNIKYF.

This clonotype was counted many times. The CDR3 spells CASSTGLGYGYTF. CDR3 DNA: TGTGCCAGCAGTACAGGGTTGGGCTATGGCTACACCTTC. The rearrangement links TRBV6-5 to TRBJ1-2, with D possibly TRBD1 on 6 matching bases. Germline V CDR1 and CDR2: MNHEY, SVGAGI. V was shortened by 5 bases and J by 4 bases, with 11 bases between the two germline ends. The length of the CDR3 is 13 residues.